The 19 T cell receptor beta chains below were found in one sample sequenced in a study of blood T cell repertoires in COVID-19. This table comes from immunoSEQ multiplex PCR, and its TCRdb copy is limited to in-frame clones, with some not included. In the table there are 250,000 or so clones, 85% to 90% of which are singletons. The sample was PBMCs or T cells enriched from blood (not recorded which). The source is a woman aged 25-40 years with acute COVID-19.

This clone was seen a few times. CDR3 protein: CASSFHGGSNQPQHF. The CDR3 DNA sequence: TGTGCCAGCAGTTTTCATGGGGGGAGCAATCAGCCCCAGCATTTT. The chain uses TRBV28 and TRBJ1-5, with TRBD1 as a possible D gene (5 bases). Germline CDR1 is MDHEN and CDR2 is SYDVKM. V was cut by 3 bases and J by 1 base, with 10 bases left in between. The CDR3 totals 15 residues.

The J gene is TRBJ2-1, the V gene TRBV15; a weak D match, TRBD1 (6 bases). CDR1 and CDR2 (germline): LNHNV, YYDKDF (reference sequence). Trimming stripped 8 bases from V and 0 bases from J, with 23 bases between. The CDR3 is made up of 18 amino acids. CDR3 in DNA: TGTGCCACCCGGCCAACTCAAAGGGGGACGAGCTCCTACAATGAGCAGTTCTTC. Amino acids: CATRPTQRGTSSYNEQFF.

J is TRBJ2-7 and V is TRBV7-6; 7 bases agree with TRBD2. The CDR3 loop spans 14 amino acids. The ends lost 3 bases at V and 5 bases at J; junction bases unmatched: 7. Germline V lookup: CDR1 SGHVS, CDR2 FNYEAQ. The CDR3 DNA reads as TGTGCCAGCAGCTTTCACGGGGGGATCCACGAGCAGTACTTC. Its translation is CASSFHGGIHEQYF.

V is TRBV2 and J is TRBJ2-7, with D possibly TRBD2 on 6 matching bases. Germline assignment: CDR1 SNHLY and CDR2 FYNNEI. The CDR3 has 13 amino acids. Trimming removed 7 bases from V and 0 bases from J, with 10 bases in between. CDR3 amino acids: CASNGGSSYEQYF. CDR3 DNA sequence: TGTGCCAGCAACGGGGGTAGCTCCTACGAGCAGTACTTC.

The genes are TRBV6-5 and TRBJ1-4; possible D gene TRBD1, 6 bases. Germline CDR1 and CDR2: MNHEY and SVGAGI. The length of the CDR3 is 15 residues. The V end was cut by 0 bases, the J end by 7 bases, with 12 bases between. This CDR3 reads CASSYSMGAGEKLFF. The CDR3 DNA is TGTGCCAGCAGTTACTCGATGGGGGCGGGTGAAAAACTGTTTTTT.

This chain connects TRBV19 to TRBJ1-2, with D perhaps matching TRBD1 (6 bases). This CDR3 region has 16 residues. The germline V gene has CDR1 LNHDA and CDR2 SQIVND (reference sequence). V was cut by 6 bases and J by 0 bases, with 17 bases left in between. CDR3 sequence (DNA): TGTGCCAGTAGGGGCTTGGGACAAGGCACTAACTATGGCTACACCTTC. Translated, it gives CASRGLGQGTNYGYTF.

V is TRBV29-1 and J is TRBJ1-1; D unclear. Germline assignment: CDR1 SQVTM and CDR2 ANQGSEA. Trimming stripped 6 bases from V and 11 bases from J, with 16 bases between. The length of the CDR3 is 11 residues. The CDR3 coding sequence is TGCAGCGTCGCGGACTGGCCCCGGGCTTTCTTT. It yields the protein CSVADWPRAFF.

Here the CDR3 reads CASTQNTEAFF. The CDR3 nucleotides read TGTGCCAGTACCCAGAACACTGAAGCTTTCTTT. The chain is built from TRBV19 and TRBJ1-1; D is uncertain. V lost 7 bases and J 1 base, leaving 4 bases between the germline ends. From germline, CDR1 is LNHDA and CDR2 SQIVND (reference sequence). This CDR3 is built from 11 residues.

The chain links TRBV28 to TRBJ2-1, with 11 bases matching TRBD2. Germline trimming cut 3 bases from V and 5 bases from J; bases unmatched to any gene: 3. This CDR3 is 15 amino acids long. CDR1 MDHEN and CDR2 SYDVKM come from the germline V gene. CDR3 bases: TGTGCCAGCAGTTTGCTAGCGGGAGGCAACAATGAGCAGTTCTTC. Protein product: CASSLLAGGNNEQFF.

The rearrangement links TRBV10-3 to TRBJ2-7, with TRBD2 matching over 13 bases. CDR3 length: 15 residues. Germline V lookup: CDR1 ENHRY, CDR2 SYGVKD. With V trimmed by 10 bases and J by 3 bases, 9 bases remained unmatched. The CDR3 is CATQIRTSGSYEQYF. The DNA for the CDR3 is TGTGCCACCCAAATTCGGACTAGCGGGAGCTACGAGCAGTACTTC.

Comments on this clone: At one boundary the junction diverges from the germline segment, which might be a read error. This chain connects TRBV27 to TRBJ2-1; 8 bases map to TRBD1. This CDR3 spans 14 amino acids. CDR1 MNHEY and CDR2 SMNVEV come from the germline V gene (reference sequence). CDR3 coding DNA: TGTGCCACCAGTGCGGCAGGGGGCCCGAATGAGCAGTTCTTC. Protein sequence: CATSAAGGPNEQFF.

This sequence joins TRBV12-5 and TRBJ2-7, with 10 bases lining up with TRBD2. The germline V gene has CDR1 LGHNT and CDR2 FRNRAP. The CDR3 is 18 residues long. Trimming removed 5 bases from V and 0 bases from J; junction bases left unmatched: 13. The CDR3 region has the DNA TGTGCTAGTGGTCCGGGGACTAGCGCCACTTGGAGCTCCTACGAGCAGTACTTC. Its translation: CASGPGTSATWSSYEQYF.

The DNA of the CDR3 is TGTGCCAGCAGTTTGCGGAGGCAGGGGGCAGATTACGAGCAGTACTTC. This encodes CASSLRRQGADYEQYF. The chain uses TRBV27 and TRBJ2-7, with 8 bases identical to TRBD1. The CDR3 has 16 residues. From germline, CDR1 is MNHEY and CDR2 SMNVEV (reference sequence). V lost 3 bases, J lost 4 bases, and 11 bases stayed unmatched.

The rearrangement joins TRBV6-2 or TRBV6-3 to TRBJ2-2; no firm D call. This CDR3 contains 13 residues. Germline V gene data show CDR1 as MNHEY and CDR2 as SVGEGT. V was shortened by 5 bases and J by 5 bases, with 9 bases between the two germline ends. The CDR3 reads CASSAQRTGELFF. CDR3 bases: TGTGCCAGCAGTGCTCAGAGGACCGGGGAGCTGTTTTTT.

This clone showed up just once. V usage is TRBV11-2 and J usage is TRBJ2-3; D might be TRBD1 (5 bases). Germline V gene lookup returns CDR1 SGHAT and CDR2 FQNNGV. The CDR3 is made up of 15 amino acids. Trimming removed 5 bases from V and 2 bases from J, with 14 bases in between. CDR3 nucleotide sequence: TGTGCCAGCAGCCGAGTTGGGGCTCTCACAGATACGCAGTATTTT. Its protein is CASSRVGALTDTQYF.

This chain connects TRBV3-1 (or the pseudogene TRBV3-2) to TRBJ2-1; maybe TRBD1 (6 bases). The CDR3 has 16 residues. CDR1 and CDR2 from the germline V gene are LGHDT and YNNKEL (reference sequence). Trimming removed 6 bases from V and 4 bases from J, with 19 bases in between. The CDR3 here is CASRGETGYQYNEQFF. CDR3 bases: TGTGCCAGCAGGGGCGAGACAGGCTACCAATACAATGAGCAGTTCTTC.

The chain joins TRBV5-1 to TRBJ2-2; D is undetermined. Germline-derived CDR1 and CDR2 are SGHRS and YFSETQ. The CDR3 is 11 amino acids. Trimming left V 7 bases short and J 4 bases short, with 5 bases between. CDR3 loop: CASGPTGELFF. In nucleotides, the CDR3 is TGCGCCAGCGGGCCCACCGGGGAGCTGTTTTTT.

The chain has TRBV24-1 and TRBJ2-2, with TRBD2 as a possible D gene (6 bases). Trimming removed 3 bases at V and 3 bases at J, with 10 bases between. CDR3 length: 15 residues. The germline V gene encodes CDR1 KGHDR and CDR2 SFDVKD. CDR3 DNA sequence: TGTGCCACCAGTGATGGGGGACTGGACACCGGGGAGCTGTTTTTT. Its translation: CATSDGGLDTGELFF.

The rearrangement links TRBV19 to TRBJ2-7; TRBD2 agrees at 11 bases. This CDR3 region has 13 residues. V dropped 10 bases and J dropped 9; count of bases not matched to a gene: 11. Per germline, CDR1 LNHDA and CDR2 SQIVND (reference sequence). CDR3 region: CATVGTSGEGQYF. For the CDR3, the DNA is TGTGCCACCGTCGGGACTAGCGGAGAGGGGCAGTACTTC.